This T cell receptor (beta chain) was observed in a study of breast tumors, draining lymph nodes, adjacent tissues. Study results and limitations: Tumor repertoires ranked between lymph nodes and nontumor tissue in diversity, with V and J gene preferences.

Using its own MiXCR run on the multiplex PCR reads, TCRdb lists one record per CDR3 protein. The repertoire consists of 20,000 to 30,000 distinct CDR3 sequences, with roughly a quarter occurring once and the leading ten covering approximately 12%. CDR1 is ENHRY, CDR2 SYGVKD, per germline. The CDR3 sequence is 14 residues long. V lost 4 bases, J lost 1 base, and 10 bases lay in between. This clonotype was seen a few times. Its target is unknown. The sequencing input was breast tumor tissue. The TCR comes from a female donor with breast cancer. Some clones in this sample may be carry-over from other donors' samples. V gene TRBV10-3 combines with J gene TRBJ1-1; D possibly corresponds to TRBD1 (5 bases). The CDR3 DNA sequence: TGTGCCATCAGTGCGGAAACAGGGAACACTGAAGCTTTCTTT. Protein product: CAISAETGNTEAFF.